This TCR beta chain is from a study of blood T cell repertoires in COVID-19. This table comes from immunoSEQ multiplex PCR, and its TCRdb copy is limited to in-frame clones, with some not included. The data show about 67,000 clones, approximately 87% seen once. The CDR3 covers 16 residues. Germline loops: CDR1 SGDLS, CDR2 YYNGEE. V dropped 2 bases and J dropped 1 base, with 14 bases sitting between them. This clone was recorded only once. The chain links TRBV9 to TRBJ2-3, with D perhaps TRBD2 (6 bases). Sample: peripheral blood. The TCR sequence derives from a middle-aged man with active COVID-19. The CDR3 DNA sequence: TGTGCCAGCAGCGTCGACGGGAGTGCGGGCACAGATACGCAGTATTTT. Amino acid sequence: CASSVDGSAGTDTQYF.